A selection of T cell receptor beta chains follows, all from one sample in a study of CD8 T cells in Susac syndrome. MiXCR, applied by TCRdb to the immunoSEQ multiplex PCR reads, yields one record per CDR3 protein. Among 55,000 to 75,000 distinct CDR3 sequences listed, 93% were seen once. Source material: CD4+ T cells from PBMCs. The receptors derive from a human donor with Susac syndrome. CDR3s include the opening cysteine and the closing phenylalanine or tryptophan. A D gene is named only where the DNA matches it firmly. The listing skips clone size in some rows; elsewhere it reads once, few, many or a size class.

TRBJ2-5,TRBV19,-,-,CASSIGDGGLRETQYF,TGTGCCAGTAGTATAGGAGATGGGGGTTTGAGAGAGACCCAGTACTTC
TRBJ2-1,TRBV20-1,once,TRBD2,CSARARGGSSYNEQFF,TGCAGTGCTAGAGCTCGGGGGGGTAGCTCCTACAATGAGCAGTTCTTC
TRBJ2-1,TRBV19,-,-,CASSISRVENEQFF,TGTGCCAGTAGTATTTCGAGGGTGGAAAATGAGCAGTTCTTC
TRBJ2-1,TRBV3-1,-,TRBD1,CASSQSGTELYNEQFF,TGTGCCAGCAGCCAATCCGGGACAGAGCTATACAATGAGCAGTTCTTC
TRBJ1-5,TRBV21-1,-,-,CASSKWMAGCTQPQHF,TGTGCCAGCAGCAAATGGATGGCAGGGTGTACCCAGCCCCAGCATTTT
TRBJ2-7,TRBV18,-,TRBD1,CASSPKGTGYYEQYF,TGTGCCAGCTCACCAAAAGGGACAGGGTACTACGAGCAGTACTTC
TRBJ2-5,TRBV12-3/TRBV12-4,few,TRBD1,CASRQGALETQYF,TGTGCCAGCAGACAGGGGGCTTTGGAGACCCAGTACTTC
TRBJ2-1,TRBV28,-,TRBD2,CASSLWGTKAYNEQFF,TGTGCCAGCAGTTTATGGGGGACTAAGGCCTACAATGAGCAGTTCTTC
TRBJ2-7,TRBV11-1,-,-,CASSLGASRSYEQYF,TGTGCCAGCAGCTTAGGGGCATCCCGCTCCTACGAGCAGTACTTC
TRBJ1-5,TRBV30,-,-,CAWSVSAGSGNQPQHF,TGTGCCTGGAGTGTCTCGGCTGGCTCGGGCAATCAGCCCCAGCATTTT
TRBJ2-5,TRBV5-1,-,TRBD2,CASSRLGGSGVETQYF,TGCGCCAGCAGCCGCCTAGGGGGTAGCGGGGTAGAGACCCAGTACTTC
TRBJ2-3,TRBV29-1,-,TRBD2,CSVLGTSGVASYTQYF,TGCAGCGTCCTCGGGACTAGCGGGGTCGCATCGTATACGCAGTATTTT
TRBJ1-1,TRBV6-5,-,-,CATYHGDTINTEAFF,TGTGCCACCTATCATGGGGACACCATAAACACTGAAGCTTTCTTT
TRBJ1-1,TRBV10-3,-,TRBD1,CAIMGDRGDTEAFF,TGTGCCATCATGGGGGACAGGGGAGACACTGAAGCTTTCTTT
TRBJ1-4,TRBV6-2/TRBV6-3,-,TRBD1,CASSYGTGLAKLFF,TGTGCCAGCAGTTACGGGACAGGGTTGGCAAAACTGTTTTTT
TRBJ2-7,TRBV4-1,-,-,CASSHPGRTIYEQYF,TGCGCCAGCAGCCACCCGGGACGGACCATTTACGAGCAGTACTTC
TRBJ2-1,TRBV18,-,-,CASSPTDNEQFF,TGTGCCAGCTCCCCAACAGATAATGAGCAGTTCTTC
TRBJ2-5,TRBV7-2,once,-,CASSTTRLETQYF,TGTGCCAGCAGCACCACTAGATTGGAGACCCAGTACTTC
TRBJ2-7,TRBV30,few,-,CAWTNPLRSYEQYF,TGTGCCTGGACCAACCCCTTACGCTCCTACGAGCAGTACTTC
TRBJ2-1,TRBV6-5,-,TRBD1,CASNRGTGEAEQFF,TGTGCCAGCAATAGAGGGACAGGGGAGGCTGAGCAGTTCTTC
TRBJ2-1,TRBV6-2/TRBV6-3,-,TRBD2,CASSYTTSGGAGLYNEQFF,TGTGCCAGCAGTTACACGACTAGCGGGGGCGCGGGACTGTATAATGAGCAGTTCTTC
TRBJ1-1,TRBV7-2,-,-,CASIVGPGTEAFF,TGTGCCAGCATCGTAGGGCCGGGGACTGAAGCTTTCTTT
TRBJ1-3,TRBV9,once,-,CASSVGYSGNTIYF,TGTGCCAGCAGCGTAGGATACTCTGGAAACACCATATATTTT
TRBJ2-1,TRBV6-6,-,TRBD1,CASTMRQGAEQFF,TGTGCCAGCACTATGAGACAGGGGGCTGAGCAGTTCTTC
TRBJ1-5,TRBV6-5,-,-,CASSQGHPSNQPQHF,TGTGCCAGCAGTCAGGGACACCCGAGCAATCAGCCCCAGCATTTT
TRBJ2-7,TRBV6-2/TRBV6-3,-,-,CASSRAETYEQYF,TGTGCCAGCAGTCGGGCGGAAACCTACGAGCAGTACTTC
TRBJ2-7,TRBV2,-,-,CASSETRGWNEQYF,TGTGCCAGCAGTGAGACTAGGGGATGGAACGAGCAGTACTTC
TRBJ1-6,TRBV9,-,-,CASSPRQTGTSSPLHF,TGTGCCAGCAGCCCCCGCCAAACAGGGACGAGTTCACCCCTCCACTTT
TRBJ2-7,TRBV7-9,-,-,CASSPSPSINYEQYF,TGTGCCAGCAGCCCGTCCCCCTCCATTAACTACGAGCAGTACTTC
TRBJ1-5,TRBV28,-,-,CASSLKGQPQHF,TGTGCCAGCAGTTTGAAGGGTCAGCCCCAGCATTTT
TRBJ1-1,TRBV7-3,-,-,CASSLTGQMNTEAFF,TGTGCCAGCAGCTTAACAGGGCAGATGAACACTGAAGCTTTCTTT
TRBJ1-2,TRBV6-4,-,-,CASSEQPGEIGYTF,TGTGCCAGCAGCGAACAGCCAGGGGAAATCGGCTACACCTTC
TRBJ2-3,TRBV7-9,-,-,CASSLATYTDTQYF,TGTGCCAGCAGCTTAGCTACTTACACAGATACGCAGTATTTT
TRBJ2-7,TRBV20-1,-,-,CSAKGGAAYEQYF,TGCAGTGCCAAAGGGGGGGCGGCCTACGAGCAGTACTTC
TRBJ1-4,TRBV4-2,-,-,CASSQVLRGRDEKLFF,TGTGCCAGCAGCCAAGTTTTGCGCGGGAGGGATGAAAAACTGTTTTTT
TRBJ1-5,TRBV6-2/TRBV6-3,-,-,CASRGVWNQPQHF,TGTGCCAGCAGAGGGGTTTGGAATCAGCCCCAGCATTTT
TRBJ1-1,TRBV14,-,-,CASSQVQGRNTEAFF,TGTGCCAGCAGCCAAGTCCAGGGGAGGAACACTGAAGCTTTCTTT
TRBJ2-7,TRBV6-6,-,TRBD2,CASSVTSGSSSYEQYF,TGTGCCAGCAGTGTGACTAGCGGGAGTTCCTCCTACGAGCAGTACTTC
TRBJ1-5,TRBV19,-,-,CASKQGDLGNQPQHF,TGTGCCAGTAAGCAAGGGGATTTGGGCAATCAGCCCCAGCATTTT
TRBJ1-5,TRBV28,-,-,CASSSGPSPQHF,TGTGCCAGCAGTTCTGGGCCTTCGCCCCAGCATTTT
TRBJ1-6,TRBV20-1,-,-,CSAHDGGRSSYNSPLHF,TGCAGTGCGCACGACGGCGGTCGGAGCTCCTATAATTCACCCCTCCACTTT
TRBJ1-5,TRBV12-3/TRBV12-4,-,-,CASSSLFGDQPQHF,TGTGCCAGCAGTTCGCTTTTTGGGGATCAGCCCCAGCATTTT
TRBJ1-5,TRBV28,-,TRBD1,CASRSTGTQPQHF,TGTGCCAGCAGGTCGACAGGGACTCAGCCCCAGCATTTT
TRBJ2-1,TRBV2,-,TRBD2,CASSGTSGGWYEQFF,TGTGCCAGCAGTGGGACTAGCGGGGGGTGGTATGAGCAGTTCTTC
TRBJ1-1,TRBV18,-,-,CASSPPEGGGNTEAFF,TGTGCCAGCTCACCACCGGAGGGCGGGGGGAACACTGAAGCTTTCTTT
TRBJ1-3,TRBV7-2,-,-,CASSLAVRSSENTIYF,TGTGCCAGCAGCTTAGCAGTCCGTAGCTCTGAAAACACCATATATTTT
TRBJ1-6,TRBV28,-,-,CAAQGSYNSPLHF,TGTGCCGCCCAGGGTTCCTATAATTCACCCCTCCACTTT
TRBJ1-3,TRBV5-1,-,-,CASSLGDGSGNTIYF,TGCGCCAGCAGCTTGGGCGACGGCTCTGGAAACACCATATATTTT
TRBJ2-7,TRBV19,-,-,CASSIGQGTYEQYF,TGTGCCAGTAGTATAGGGCAGGGTACCTACGAGCAGTACTTC
TRBJ2-5,TRBV11-2,-,TRBD1,CASSSDRGETQYF,TGTGCCAGCAGCTCGGACAGGGGAGAGACCCAGTACTTC